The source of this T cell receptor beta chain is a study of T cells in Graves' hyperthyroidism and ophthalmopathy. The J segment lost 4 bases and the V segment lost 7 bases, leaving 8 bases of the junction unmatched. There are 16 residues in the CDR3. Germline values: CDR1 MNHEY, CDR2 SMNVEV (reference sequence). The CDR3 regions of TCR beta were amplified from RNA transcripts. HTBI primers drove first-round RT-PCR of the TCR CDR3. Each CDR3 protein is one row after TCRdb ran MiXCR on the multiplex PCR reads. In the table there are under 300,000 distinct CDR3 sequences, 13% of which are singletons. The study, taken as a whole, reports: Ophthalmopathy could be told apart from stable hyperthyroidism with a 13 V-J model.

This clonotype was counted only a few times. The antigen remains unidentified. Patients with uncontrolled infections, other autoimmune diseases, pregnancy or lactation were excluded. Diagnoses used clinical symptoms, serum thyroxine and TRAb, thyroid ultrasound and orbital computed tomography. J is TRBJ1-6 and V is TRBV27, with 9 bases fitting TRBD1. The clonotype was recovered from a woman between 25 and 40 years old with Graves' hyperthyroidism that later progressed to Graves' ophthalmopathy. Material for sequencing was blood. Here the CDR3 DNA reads TGTGCCAGCAACGGACAGGGGTCAGTTTATAATTCACCCCTCCACTTT. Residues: CASNGQGSVYNSPLHF.